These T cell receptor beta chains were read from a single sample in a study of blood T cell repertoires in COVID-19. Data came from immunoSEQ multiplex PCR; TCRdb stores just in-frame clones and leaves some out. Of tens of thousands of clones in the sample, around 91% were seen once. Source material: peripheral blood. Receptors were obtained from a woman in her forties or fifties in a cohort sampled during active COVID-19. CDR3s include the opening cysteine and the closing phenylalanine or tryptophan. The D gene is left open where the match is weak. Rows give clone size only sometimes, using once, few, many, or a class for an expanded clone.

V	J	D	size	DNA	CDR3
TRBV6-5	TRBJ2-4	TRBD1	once	TGTGCCAGCAGTACTATCATGACAGGGAACATTCAGTACTTC	CASSTIMTGNIQYF
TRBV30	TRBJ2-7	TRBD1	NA	TGTGCCTGGGGCCTCACAGGGGGTAACTCCTACGAGCAGTACTTC	CAWGLTGGNSYEQYF
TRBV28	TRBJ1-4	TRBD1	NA	TGTGCCAGCAGTTCACAGGGGGCCGCTAATGAAAAACTGTTTTTT	CASSSQGAANEKLFF
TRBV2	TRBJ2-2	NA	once	TGTGCCAGCAGTGAGGGGCGCACCGGGGAGCTGTTTTTT	CASSEGRTGELFF
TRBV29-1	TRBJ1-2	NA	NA	TGCAGCGTTGAAGGGCCAGGCCTAAACTATGGCTACACCTTC	CSVEGPGLNYGYTF
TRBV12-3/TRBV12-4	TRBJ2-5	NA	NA	TGTGCCAGCCGCCAAGAGACCCAGTACTTC	CASRQETQYF
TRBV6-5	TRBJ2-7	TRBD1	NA	TGTGCCAGCAGAGGGGGACAGGGGAGCTCCTACGAGCAGTACTTC	CASRGGQGSSYEQYF
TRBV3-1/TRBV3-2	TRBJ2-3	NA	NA	TGTGCCAGCAGCCAAGATTGGACAGGCACAGATACGCAGTATTTT	CASSQDWTGTDTQYF
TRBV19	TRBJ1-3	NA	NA	TGTGCCAGTAGTATTTCGGCAGGGGATGTATACGGAAACACCATATATTTT	CASSISAGDVYGNTIYF
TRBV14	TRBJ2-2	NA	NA	TGTGCCAGCAGCCAAGCCTGGCTGGCCGGGGAGCTGTTTTTT	CASSQAWLAGELFF
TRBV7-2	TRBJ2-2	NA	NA	TGTGCCAGCAACCAAGGGGGGGGACCCGGGGAGCTGTTTTTT	CASNQGGGPGELFF
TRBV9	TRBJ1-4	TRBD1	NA	TGTGCCAGCAGCACACAGGGGGCGATAGGGGAAAAACTGTTTTTT	CASSTQGAIGEKLFF
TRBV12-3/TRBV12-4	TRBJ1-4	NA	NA	TGTGCCAGCAGTTTCGATGAAAAACTGTTTTTT	CASSFDEKLFF
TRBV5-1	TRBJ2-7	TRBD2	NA	TGCGCCAGCAGCGGCGGGGGGCCCTACGAGCAGTACTTC	CASSGGGPYEQYF
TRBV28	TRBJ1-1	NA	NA	TGTGCCAGCAGTTTTCGGGTGACCACTGAAGCTTTCTTT	CASSFRVTTEAFF
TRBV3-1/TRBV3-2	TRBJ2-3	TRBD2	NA	TGTGCCAGCAGCCAAGTGGGGGGGAGTAGCACAGATACGCAGTATTTT	CASSQVGGSSTDTQYF
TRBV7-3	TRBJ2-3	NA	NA	TGTGCCAGCCGACTGGGAGCATACACAGATACGCAGTATTTT	CASRLGAYTDTQYF
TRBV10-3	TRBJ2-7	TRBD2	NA	TGTGCCATCAGTTTGGGGAGGGAGGAGCAGTACTTC	CAISLGREEQYF
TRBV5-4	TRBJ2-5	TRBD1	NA	TGTGCCAGCAGTCTGGACAGGGGGCGCACCCAAGAGACCCAGTACTTC	CASSLDRGRTQETQYF
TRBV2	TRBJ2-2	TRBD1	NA	TGTGCCAGCAGTCCCTTGACAGGGCCCCTGGGGGAGCTGTTTTTT	CASSPLTGPLGELFF
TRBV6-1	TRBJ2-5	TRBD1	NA	TGTGCCAGCAGTGAAGCCGGGACAGGTGAAGAGACCCAGTACTTC	CASSEAGTGEETQYF
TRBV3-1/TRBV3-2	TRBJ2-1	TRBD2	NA	TGTGCCAGCAGCCAAGATGCTAGCGGGGGGTTTCGGCAGTTCTTC	CASSQDASGGFRQFF
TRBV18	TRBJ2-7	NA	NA	TGTGCCAGCTCACCCAGACAAAGCTACGAGCAGTACTTC	CASSPRQSYEQYF
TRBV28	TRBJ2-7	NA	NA	TGTGCCAGCAGTTTCTCCTCGGTGAGAGAAACGGACGAGCAGTACTTC	CASSFSSVRETDEQYF
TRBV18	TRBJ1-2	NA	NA	TGTGCCAGCTCACCGGATCGGGATGGCTACACCTTC	CASSPDRDGYTF
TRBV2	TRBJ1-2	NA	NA	TGTGCCAGCAGTGAAGCGGGGGGACTTTTGGGTGGCTATGGCTACACCTTC	CASSEAGGLLGGYGYTF
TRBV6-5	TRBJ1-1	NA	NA	TGTGCCAGCATCAGAGGTACTGAAGCTTTCTTT	CASIRGTEAFF
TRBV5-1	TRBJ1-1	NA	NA	TGCGCCAGCAGCTTGGCCCAGGTGAACACTGAAGCTTTCTTT	CASSLAQVNTEAFF
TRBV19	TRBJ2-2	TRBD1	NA	TGTGCCAGTAGGGACAGGGACCCCACCGGGGAGCTGTTTTTT	CASRDRDPTGELFF
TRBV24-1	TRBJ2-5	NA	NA	TGTGCCACCAGTGACCTGACAGAAAAACAAGAGACCCAGTACTTC	CATSDLTEKQETQYF
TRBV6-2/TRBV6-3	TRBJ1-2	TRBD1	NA	TGTGCCAGCAGCCCTGGGGACAGCAACTTAAACTATGGCTACACCTTC	CASSPGDSNLNYGYTF
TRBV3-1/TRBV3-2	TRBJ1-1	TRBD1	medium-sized	TGTGCCAGCAGCCAAGATTGGGGGACAGCCAAAACAATGAACACTGAAGCTTTCTTT	CASSQDWGTAKTMNTEAFF
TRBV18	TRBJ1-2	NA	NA	TGTGCCAGCTCACCCGGGATTGGAGAGGGCTACACCTTC	CASSPGIGEGYTF
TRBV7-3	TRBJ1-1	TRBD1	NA	TGTGCCAGCAGCTCACAGGGGGCGGACACTGAAGCTTTCTTT	CASSSQGADTEAFF
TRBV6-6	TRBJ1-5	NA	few	TGTGCCAGCAGTAAACCGACAGATCTACGTAATCAGCCCCAGCATTTT	CASSKPTDLRNQPQHF
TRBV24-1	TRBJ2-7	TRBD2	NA	TGTGCCACCAGTGATAGTGGACTAGCTACCTACGAGCAGTACTTC	CATSDSGLATYEQYF
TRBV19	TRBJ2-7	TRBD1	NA	TGTGCCAGTAGTATTACGACAGGGAGCACTTCCTACGAGCAGTACTTC	CASSITTGSTSYEQYF
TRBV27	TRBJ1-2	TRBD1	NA	TGTGCCACCCGACAGGGCGACTATGGCTACACCTTC	CATRQGDYGYTF
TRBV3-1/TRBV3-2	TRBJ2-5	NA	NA	TGTGCCAGCAGCCAAGCGGCAGGTGGAGAGACCCAGTACTTC	CASSQAAGGETQYF
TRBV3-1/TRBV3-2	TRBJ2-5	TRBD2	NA	TGTGCCAGCAGCCAAAAGATAGCGGGAGCGTTAGAGACCCAGTACTTC	CASSQKIAGALETQYF
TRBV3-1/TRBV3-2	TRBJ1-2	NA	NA	TGTGCCAGCACCCTTGAAGGGGCGGGGGGCTATGGCTACACCTTC	CASTLEGAGGYGYTF
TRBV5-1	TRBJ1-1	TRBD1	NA	TGCGCCAGCAGCGCAACAGGGGACACTGAAGCTTTCTTT	CASSATGDTEAFF
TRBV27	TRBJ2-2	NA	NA	TGTGCCAGCAGTTCCCTTCGGGGAGGGGGTACCGGGGAGCTGTTTTTT	CASSSLRGGGTGELFF
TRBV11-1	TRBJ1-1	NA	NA	TGTGCCAGCAGTTTAAGGAGGAACACTGAAGCTTTCTTT	CASSLRRNTEAFF
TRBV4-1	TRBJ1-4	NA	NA	TGCGCCAGCAGCCAATACGCCGGGGAAAAACTGTTTTTT	CASSQYAGEKLFF
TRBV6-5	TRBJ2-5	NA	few	TGTGCCAGCAGTTCAAGGAGAAGGGGCGTGGAGACCCAGTACTTC	CASSSRRRGVETQYF
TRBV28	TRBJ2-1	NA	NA	TGTGCCAGCAGCAAACAGGGTACCTCCTACAATGAGCAGTTCTTC	CASSKQGTSYNEQFF
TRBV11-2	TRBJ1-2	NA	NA	TGTGCCAGTCGGGGCGGGAGCTATGGCTACACCTTC	CASRGGSYGYTF
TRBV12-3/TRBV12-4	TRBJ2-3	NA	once	TGTGCCAGCAGTTTAGCGGAGGGAGATACGCAGTATTTT	CASSLAEGDTQYF
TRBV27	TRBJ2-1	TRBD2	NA	TGTGCCAGCAGTTTGACTAGCGGGAGCAATGAGCAGTTCTTC	CASSLTSGSNEQFF
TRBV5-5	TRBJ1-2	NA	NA	TGTGCCAGCAGCTCTCGGACAGACCACCATGGCTACACCTTC	CASSSRTDHHGYTF
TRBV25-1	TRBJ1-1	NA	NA	TGTGCCACCACCCCGGTGGGGGGACTTAACACTGAAGCTTTCTTT	CATTPVGGLNTEAFF
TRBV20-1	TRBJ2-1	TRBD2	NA	TGCAGTGCTAGTAGGCCGGGGGGGCAGGTTGAGCAGTTCTTC	CSASRPGGQVEQFF
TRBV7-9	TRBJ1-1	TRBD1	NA	TGTGCCAGCAGCAAGACAGGGGGCGTGACTGAAGCTTTCTTT	CASSKTGGVTEAFF
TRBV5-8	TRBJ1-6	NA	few	TGTGCCAGCAGCTTGGCCTCGATAGGGGATAATTCACCCCTCCACTTT	CASSLASIGDNSPLHF